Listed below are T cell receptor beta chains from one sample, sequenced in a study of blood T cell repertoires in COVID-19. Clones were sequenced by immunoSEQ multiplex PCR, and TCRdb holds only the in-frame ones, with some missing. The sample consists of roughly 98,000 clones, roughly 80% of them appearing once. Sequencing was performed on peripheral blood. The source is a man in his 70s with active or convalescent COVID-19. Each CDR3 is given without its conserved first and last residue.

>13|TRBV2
ASSDSSGSTGELF
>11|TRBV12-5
ASVLAGTDTQY
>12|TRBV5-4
ASSNRERDYGYT
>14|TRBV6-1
ASSEVQAYSGNTIY
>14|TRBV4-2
ASSPEGGTGANVLT
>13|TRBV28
ASSFEAGVLNEQF
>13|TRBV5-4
ASSLQGRDTGELF
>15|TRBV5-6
ASSFLGDTDRQDEQY
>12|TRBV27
ASRGQGYGEKLF
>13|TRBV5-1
ASSTDRVANEKLF
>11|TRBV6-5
ASSLVSESGQY
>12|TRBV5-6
ASSGTDRVTEAF
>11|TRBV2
ASSWDSYNEQF
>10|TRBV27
ASSSGNYGYT
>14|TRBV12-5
ASGLEQGLPNEKLF
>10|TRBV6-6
ASSPGAEKLF
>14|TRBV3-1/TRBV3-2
ASSPLSGTGFHEQY
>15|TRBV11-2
ASSPPSGMRSTDTQY
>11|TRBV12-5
ASGLNTDYEQY
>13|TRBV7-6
ASSLARGLNQPQH
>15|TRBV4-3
ASSQDFLVTANTEAF
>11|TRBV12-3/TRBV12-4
ASRGLKNTEAF
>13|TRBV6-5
ASSYSAGERHGYA
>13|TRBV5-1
ASSWVQGARTEAF
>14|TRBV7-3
ASALRGSSSYNEQF
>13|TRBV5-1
ASSLTRGVTDTQY
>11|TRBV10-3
AIREDRNTEAF
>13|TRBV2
ASSEGTVTGNTIY
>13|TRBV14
ASSRTLVSGNTIY
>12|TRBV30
AWRRQGVQETQY
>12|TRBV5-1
ASSRDRGSDGYT
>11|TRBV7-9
ASSATGSYEQY
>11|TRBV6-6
ASSYDISYEQY
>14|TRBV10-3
AISEGLAGTTDTQY
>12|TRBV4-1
ASSPATGSTEAF
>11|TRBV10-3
AISLGPQETQY
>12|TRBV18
ASSPGAGGYEQY
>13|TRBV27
ASSLRLAGGGTQY
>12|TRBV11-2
ASSFPSPGNTIY
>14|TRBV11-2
ASSLRGQEPNYGYT
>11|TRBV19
ATTRGAADTQY
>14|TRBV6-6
ASSFPTSGGRYEQY